The sample holds many counts of the clone carrying this T cell receptor beta chain. Time point specified: longitudinal time-point 2. The record originates from a study of neurological immune-mediated disorders. V gave up 6 bases and J gave up 15 bases; unmatched junction bases: 13. The CDR3 sequence is 13 residues long. TCRdb reprocessed the 5' RACE reads via MiXCR and lists one record per CDR3 protein. The repertoire holds more than 55,000 distinct CDR3 sequences, around 10% seen once, with roughly an eighth in the top ten. The chain is built from TRBV12-3 or TRBV12-4 and TRBJ2-1, with 8 bases that match TRBD1. Source material: PBMCs. The clonotype originates from a man aged 30 to 39 in good health. CDR3 region: CASSRSPGQVLFF. DNA for the CDR3: TGTGCCAGCAGCCGGAGCCCGGGACAGGTCCTGTTCTTC.